This T cell receptor (beta chain) was sequenced for a study of vaccination and CD4 T cells after COVID-19. This clonotype was found a few times. Its antigen is unidentified. Treatment specified: roughly 11-day PBMC culture with coronavirus spike peptide pools or control peptides (ViraFEST assay). Cells received half-medium changes with fresh IL-2 medium on days 3 and 7. V was pared by 1 base and J by 5 bases, with 11 bases between. Germline V gene data show CDR1 as MNHNS and CDR2 as SASEGT. The CDR3 has 14 amino acids. The Oncomine TCR Beta short-read assay was applied to DNA of cultured CD4+ T cells. MiXCR was run by TCRdb on the PCR reads, yielding one entry per CDR3 protein. The sample holds about 8,900 distinct CDR3 sequences, 64% seen once.

This chain joins TRBV6-1 and TRBJ2-5; D perhaps matches TRBD1 (6 bases). The sequenced sample consisted of CD4+ T cells from blood, cultured in vitro. The receptor's source is a human donor who had recovered from COVID-19. The CDR3 sequence is CASSEGLQGETQYF. DNA of the CDR3: TGTGCCAGCAGTGAAGGACTCCAGGGGGAGACCCAGTACTTC.